These 8 T cell receptor beta chains share one sample of origin, sequenced in a study of beta chain features in type 1 diabetes. Every bit of the isolated RNA underwent reverse transcription, so sequencing read expressed TCRB transcripts. Using immunoSEQ multiplex PCR, the repertoire was profiled, and TCRdb retains in-frame clones only, with some absent. The table records some 270,000 clones, around 7.8% of them present only once. Sequences were obtained from central memory CD4+ T cells from blood. The receptors shown here come from a young woman in good health.

The V and J genes are TRBV7-9 and TRBJ2-3; D possibly uses TRBD1 or TRBD2 (5 bases each). V was clipped by 5 bases and J by 0 bases, with 12 bases between them. This CDR3 is built from 15 residues. Looked up from germline, CDR1 is SEHNR and CDR2 is FQNEAQ (reference sequence). For the CDR3, the DNA is TGTGCCAGCAGCCCTTGGGGGAGCAGCACAGATACGCAGTATTTT. Protein sequence: CASSPWGSSTDTQYF.

The chain links TRBV27 to TRBJ1-1; D is undetermined. The length of the CDR3 is 13 residues. Germline CDR1 MNHEY, CDR2 SMNVEV (reference sequence). The V and J ends lost 6 bases and 5 bases respectively, with 13 bases between them. The chain's CDR3 is CASRLRGGTEAFF. CDR3 DNA sequence: TGTGCCAGCAGACTCAGAGGAGGTACTGAAGCTTTCTTT.

This clone was seen only a few times. The V gene is TRBV5-1, the J gene TRBJ2-7; tentative D call: TRBD2 (6 bases). The CDR3 contains 13 residues. Germline CDR1 is SGHRS and CDR2 is YFSETQ. V shed 6 bases and J shed 2 bases, with 12 bases lying between them. In nucleotides, the CDR3 is TGCGCCAGCACGTCTAGCGAGACCTACGAGCAGTACTTC. Its translation: CASTSSETYEQYF.

The rearrangement uses TRBV5-6 and TRBJ1-1; D not resolved. Between the trimmed V and J ends, which lost 1 base and 2 bases, there was a span of 3 bases. The CDR3 is 12 residues long. Germline assignment: CDR1 SGHDT and CDR2 YYEEEE. CDR3 bases: TGTGCCAGCAGCTTGATTAACACTGAAGCTTTCTTT. It yields the protein CASSLINTEAFF.

The gene calls are TRBV28 and TRBJ1-1; D gene uncertain. Trimming left V 3 bases short and J 0 bases short, with 5 bases between. Per germline, CDR1 MDHEN and CDR2 SYDVKM. CDR3 length equals 13 residues. DNA of the CDR3: TGTGCCAGCAGTTTGGTTCTGAACACTGAAGCTTTCTTT. Its protein is CASSLVLNTEAFF.

A few counts support this clone. The chain uses TRBV9 and TRBJ2-5; possible D gene TRBD1, 6 bases. CDR3 length: 15 residues. Germline values: CDR1 SGDLS, CDR2 YYNGEE. V was clipped by 3 bases and J by 2 bases, with 14 bases between them. This CDR3 reads CASSANAGTQETQYF. CDR3 sequence (DNA): TGTGCCAGCAGCGCAAACGCCGGGACACAAGAGACCCAGTACTTC.

This clone was counted a few times. The J gene is TRBJ1-1, the V gene TRBV13; D is uncertain. The germline V gene has CDR1 PRHDT and CDR2 FYEKMQ (reference sequence). Trimming stripped 5 bases from V and 1 base from J, with 8 bases between. The CDR3 loop spans 13 amino acids. The CDR3 is CASSLRTNTEAFF. CDR3 DNA sequence: TGTGCCAGCAGCCTACGTACGAACACTGAAGCTTTCTTT.

The J gene is TRBJ1-3, the V gene TRBV6-5; no reliable D call. Looked up from germline, CDR1 is MNHEY and CDR2 is SVGAGI. With 5 bases removed from V and 10 bases from J, the gap between germline ends came to 15 bases. The CDR3 extends over 13 amino acids. CDR3 in amino acids: CASSDKIRTTIYF. CDR3 DNA: TGTGCCAGCAGTGATAAGATCAGGACTACCATATATTTT.